A single sample gave rise to the 9 T cell receptor beta chains below, sequenced in a study of blood T cell repertoires in COVID-19 (dated by TCRdb to about 2020). Library prep was done by the immunoSEQ multiplex PCR assay. TCRdb took this table from immuneACCESS and kept in-frame rearrangements with V and J called. Such tables lack part of the clones; where checked against another copy, unresolved V genes explain under half of the gap, and the rest is unexplained. The sample table records around 300,000 clones; just over 85% of these occur just once. The leading ten clones occupy about 3% of the sample. The sample taken for sequencing was peripheral blood. The receptors come from a woman aged 25 to 45 with active or convalescent COVID-19.

The chain couples TRBV6-5 to TRBJ1-2; D gene ambiguous. Germline CDR1 is MNHEY and CDR2 is SVGAGI. V lost 8 bases to trimming and J lost 6 bases, with 19 bases between them. The CDR3 loop spans 14 amino acids. CDR3 in DNA: TGTGCCAGCCCCTACGACCCCGGGTATAATGGCTACACCTTC. Encoded protein: CASPYDPGYNGYTF.

The chain combines TRBV24-1 with TRBJ2-2, with D possibly TRBD1 on 5 matching bases. The V and J ends lost 0 bases and 0 bases respectively, with 7 bases between them. The germline V gene encodes CDR1 KGHDR and CDR2 SFDVKD. CDR3 size: 16 residues. CDR3 sequence reads: CATSDLNRPNTGELFF. In DNA, the CDR3 is TGTGCCACCAGTGATTTGAACAGGCCGAACACCGGGGAGCTGTTTTTT.

The chain carries TRBV28 and TRBJ1-1; D not certain. This CDR3 has 14 residues. The ends were cut back, 7 bases at V and 0 bases at J, with 12 bases in the middle. Germline CDR1 and CDR2: MDHEN and SYDVKM. The CDR3 nucleotides are TGTGCCAGCAATACAGAATTCATGAACACTGAAGCTTTCTTT. Protein product: CASNTEFMNTEAFF.

The chain combines TRBV20-1 with TRBJ2-4; D might be TRBD1 (5 bases). The germline gives CDR1 DFQATT, CDR2 SNEGSKA (reference sequence). The length of the CDR3 is 11 residues. The CDR3 DNA sequence: TGCTCGGCAGGGTCTTTAAACATTCAGTACTTC. Translating it yields CSAGSLNIQYF.

In its sample, this clone was seen once. The gene calls are TRBV4-1 and TRBJ1-5, with TRBD1 matching over 9 bases. Germline assignment: CDR1 MGHRA and CDR2 YSYEKL. The ends lost 2 bases at V and 1 base at J; junction bases unmatched: 15. This CDR3 comprises 20 residues. CDR3 coding DNA: TGCGCCAGCAGCCAACTTGGGATGGGGACAGGGACTAGGAGCAATCAGCCCCAGCATTTT. This gives the protein CASSQLGMGTGTRSNQPQHF.

The rearrangement joins TRBV7-2 to TRBJ2-7; D remains unclear. Germline CDR1 and CDR2: SGHTA and FQGNSA. The V gene lost 3 bases and the J gene lost 4 bases, with 10 bases spanning the gap. The CDR3 runs to 13 residues. In nucleotides, the CDR3 is TGTGCCAGCAGCTTGAACCGACATTACGAGCAGTACTTC. It specifies CASSLNRHYEQYF.

This rearrangement joins TRBV6-1 to TRBJ1-1; 7 positions agree with TRBD1. Germline values: CDR1 MNHNS, CDR2 SASEGT. This CDR3 has 13 amino acids. J was trimmed by 3 bases and V by 3 bases; bases with no gene match: 1. For the CDR3, the DNA is TGTGCCAGCAGTGAGCAGGGGGACACTGAAGCTTTCTTT. Translation: CASSEQGDTEAFF.

In this sample, this clone turned up once. The chain is built from TRBV7-8 and TRBJ1-2; 9 nucleotides match TRBD1. CDR1 and CDR2 from the germline V gene are SGHVS and FQNEAQ. This CDR3 comprises 13 residues. J lost 8 bases, V lost 7 bases, and 8 bases had no gene match. The CDR3 region is CASNNGQGRGYTF. DNA of the CDR3: TGTGCCAGCAACAACGGACAGGGGAGAGGCTACACCTTC.

The chain employs TRBV5-1 and TRBJ2-1, with 8 bases matching TRBD2. With 4 bases clipped from V and 6 bases from J, the junction kept 9 bases outside the gene matches. The germline CDR1 and CDR2 sequences are SGHRS and YFSETQ. The CDR3 has 15 residues. The CDR3 spells CASSPSGTSVNEQFF. The DNA of the CDR3 is TGCGCCAGCAGCCCCTCCGGGACTAGTGTCAATGAGCAGTTCTTC.